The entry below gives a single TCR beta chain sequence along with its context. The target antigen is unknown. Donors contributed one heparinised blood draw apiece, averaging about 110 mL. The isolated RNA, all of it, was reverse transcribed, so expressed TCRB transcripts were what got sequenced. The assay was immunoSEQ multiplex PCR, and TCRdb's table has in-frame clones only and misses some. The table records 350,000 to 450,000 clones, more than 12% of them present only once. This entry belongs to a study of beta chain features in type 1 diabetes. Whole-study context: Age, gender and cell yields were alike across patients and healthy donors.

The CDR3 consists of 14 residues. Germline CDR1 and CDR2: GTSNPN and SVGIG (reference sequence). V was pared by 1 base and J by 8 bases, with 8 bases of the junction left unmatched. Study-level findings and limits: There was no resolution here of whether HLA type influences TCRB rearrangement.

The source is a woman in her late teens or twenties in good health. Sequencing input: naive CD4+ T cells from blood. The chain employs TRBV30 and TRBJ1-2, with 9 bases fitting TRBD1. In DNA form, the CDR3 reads TGTGCCTGGAGTGCACAGGGGGCGTCGGGGGGCTACACCTTC. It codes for CAWSAQGASGGYTF.